This T cell receptor beta chain was documented in a study of cytotoxic CD8 clonotypes in ibrutinib-treated CLL. This clone was observed a few times. Assay: immunoSEQ multiplex PCR; the TCRdb copy retains only in-frame clones and omits some. The sample lists about 39,000 clones, approximately 67% occurring once. Germline V gene sequence: CDR1 SGHRS, CDR2 YFSETQ. V was clipped by 1 base and J by 2 bases; unmatched bases: 3. The CDR3 length is 15 residues. The chain carries TRBV5-1 and TRBJ2-7, with TRBD2 identical over 10 bases. The receptor was isolated from a human donor with chronic lymphocytic leukemia. Sequencing used PBMCs, obtained at disease progression, from a patient treated with ibrutinib. CDR3 sequence (DNA): TGCGCCAGCAGCTTGAAGCTAGCGGGGGCCTACGAGCAGTACTTC. It codes for CASSLKLAGAYEQYF.